This T cell receptor beta chain comes out of a study of cytomegalovirus exposure and HLA in healthy donors. Overall study results and limits: Associated with HLA alleles at 0.05 false discovery rate in a later analysis were 16,951 TCR beta sequences.

CDR1 and CDR2 (germline): SGDLS, YYNGEE. This CDR3 contains 16 residues. V lost 4 bases, J lost 6 bases, and 20 bases lay in between. This clone was found a few times. Its antigen is still unknown. It was with 60 Vbeta and 13 Jbeta primers that the PCR ran. The method was immunoSEQ multiplex PCR; TCRdb's version includes in-frame clones alone and lacks a portion of them. The data contain around 90,000 clones, around 80% of them singletons. The chain uses TRBV9 and TRBJ2-1; tentatively, D is TRBD2 (6 bases). The source material was PBMCs. The origin of this receptor is a man younger than 45 in good health and CMV-seronegative. The CDR3 loop is CASSPPGSEGSNEQFF. The DNA for the CDR3 is TGTGCCAGCAGCCCCCCCGGGAGTGAGGGTTCCAATGAGCAGTTCTTC.